These 16 T cell receptor beta chains originate from one sample sequenced in a study of shared clonotypes between healthy human individuals. TCRdb's copy holds only in-frame clones and misses some; the assay was immunoSEQ multiplex PCR. The data show around 500,000 clones, roughly 80% seen once. The sample consisted of PBMCs. Every receptor here comes from a woman in her thirties or forties in good health. Some clones in this sample may be carry-over from other donors' samples.

The chain uses TRBV30 and TRBJ1-6; D gene uncertain. V was cut by 0 bases and J by 3 bases, with 9 bases left in between. The CDR3 runs 15 residues. CDR1 is GTSNPN and CDR2 is SVGIG in the germline V gene (reference sequence). CDR3 loop: CAWSVPEGYNSPLHF. In nucleotides, the CDR3 is TGTGCCTGGAGTGTTCCGGAGGGCTATAATTCACCCCTCCACTTT.

The V gene is TRBV28, the J gene TRBJ2-7; either TRBD1 or TRBD2 may supply D (5 bases each). The V end lost 6 bases, the J end lost 3 bases, and 18 bases lay between the germline ends. From germline, CDR1 is MDHEN and CDR2 SYDVKM. The CDR3 sequence is 15 residues long. The CDR3 protein is CASRSGAGVNYEQYF. CDR3 DNA: TGTGCCAGCAGATCCGGGGCCGGTGTTAACTACGAGCAGTACTTC.

Only a few counts were recorded for this clone. This chain links TRBV7-9 with TRBJ1-1, with D possibly TRBD1 on 6 matching bases. With 5 bases removed from V and 7 bases from J, the gap between germline ends came to 11 bases. There are 12 residues in the CDR3. CDR1 and CDR2 (germline): SEHNR, FQNEAQ (reference sequence). The CDR3, as DNA: TGTGCCAGCAGCCCAACAGGGCTTGAAGCTTTCTTT. Translation: CASSPTGLEAFF.

This clone was counted a few times. Other nucleotide sequences in the sample specify the same CDR3. The chain's CDR3 is CASTIARGRNTEAFF. The CDR3 DNA reads TGTGCCAGCACCATCGCTAGGGGCCGGAACACTGAAGCTTTCTTT. The gene calls are TRBV27 and TRBJ1-1; D might be TRBD1 (5 bases). The V gene's germline CDR1 is MNHEY and CDR2 SMNVEV (reference sequence). V was shortened by 7 bases and J by 1 base, with 16 bases between the two germline ends. This CDR3 has 15 residues.

CDR3 nucleotide sequence: TGTGCCAGTCGACAGGGGAACTACAATGAGCAGTTCTTC. It specifies CASRQGNYNEQFF. This chain uses TRBV6-1 with TRBJ2-1; 8 nucleotides align to TRBD1. Germline V gene sequence: CDR1 MNHNS, CDR2 SASEGT. The CDR3 has 13 amino acids. After removal of 9 bases from V and 3 bases from J, the junction contained 4 bases not matched to a gene.

The chain recombines TRBV4-2 with TRBJ2-3; 10 nucleotides line up with TRBD1. Germline CDR1 reads LGHNA; CDR2 reads YNFKEQ. J was trimmed by 1 base and V by 0 bases; bases with no gene match: 1. CDR3 length: 16 residues. CDR3 nucleotide sequence: TGTGCCAGCAGCCAAGATGGGACAGGGGGCACAGATACGCAGTATTTT. Translation: CASSQDGTGGTDTQYF.

This clone was observed at least ten times. The same CDR3 also results from other DNA sequences found in this sample. The chain couples TRBV28 to TRBJ1-1; D possibly corresponds to TRBD1 (6 bases). The V gene's germline CDR1 is MDHEN and CDR2 SYDVKM. V lost 6 bases, J lost 5 bases, and 7 bases lay in between. The CDR3 contains 11 residues. For the CDR3, the DNA is TGTGCCAGCAGAGACAGGACTGAAGCTTTCTTT. It is translated as CASRDRTEAFF.

This chain links TRBV28 with TRBJ2-1; 8 nucleotides line up with TRBD2. CDR3 length: 15 amino acids. Trimming took 5 bases from V and 11 from J; bases not matched to a gene: 14. Germline V gene data show CDR1 as MDHEN and CDR2 as SYDVKM. CDR3 in DNA: TGTGCCAGCAGTAGGGTGCCAGCGGGAGATCCCAAGCAGTTCTTC. Translation gives CASSRVPAGDPKQFF.

V usage is TRBV6-1 and J usage is TRBJ1-3; D is unclear. The germline V gene encodes CDR1 MNHNS and CDR2 SASEGT. The ends were cut back, 8 bases at V and 0 bases at J, with 11 bases in the middle. The CDR3 loop spans 14 amino acids. The DNA for the CDR3 is TGTGCCAGCGGAAGGCAGGACTCTGGAAACACCATATATTTT. It specifies CASGRQDSGNTIYF.

To note about this clone: A junction end diverges from the germline sequence, so it may reflect a read error. The same CDR3 is also encoded by other DNA sequences in this sample. This sequence joins TRBV7-9 and TRBJ1-1; D is unclear. The CDR3 contains 13 residues. From germline, CDR1 is SEHNR and CDR2 FQNEAQ (reference sequence). The CDR3 here is CASSSQANTEAFF. CDR3 DNA sequence: TGTGCCAGCAGCTCGCAGGCGAACACTGAAGCCTTCTTT.

The chain carries TRBV6-1 and TRBJ2-2; the D is unclear. Trimming cost V 0 bases and J 5 bases, with 7 bases left between them. CDR1 is MNHNS, CDR2 SASEGT, per germline. The CDR3 sequence is 14 residues long. The CDR3 sequence is CASSEALGTGELFF. The CDR3 region has the DNA TGTGCCAGCAGTGAAGCGCTGGGGACCGGGGAGCTGTTTTTT.

This clone was observed a handful of times. The chain has TRBV2 and TRBJ1-4; D is ambiguous. V was shortened by 6 bases and J by 6 bases, with 14 bases between the two germline ends. CDR3 size: 14 residues. Germline-derived CDR1 and CDR2 are SNHLY and FYNNEI. As DNA, the CDR3 is TGTGCCAGCAGACAGCTAACACGGGATGAAAAACTGTTTTTT. Residues: CASRQLTRDEKLFF.

The V and J genes are TRBV7-9 and TRBJ2-3, with TRBD2 identical over 9 bases. V lost 1 base to trimming and J lost 2 bases; unmatched junction nucleotides: 4. There are 16 residues in the CDR3. The germline gives CDR1 SEHNR, CDR2 FQNEAQ (reference sequence). The CDR3 sequence: CASSLGAGGATDTQYF. The CDR3 DNA follows: TGTGCCAGCAGCTTAGGGGCGGGAGGGGCCACAGATACGCAGTATTTT. Full variable domain (outside the CDR3, taken from reference TRBV7-9 and TRBJ2-3): DTGVSQNPRHKITKRGQNVTFRCDPISEHNRLYWYRQTLGQGPEFLTYFQNEAQLEKSRLLSDRFSAERPKGSFSTLEIQRTEQGDSAMYLCASSLGAGGATDTQYFGPGTRLTVL.

The V gene is TRBV28, the J gene TRBJ2-1; unclear D gene. The CDR3 totals 14 residues. Looked up from germline, CDR1 is MDHEN and CDR2 is SYDVKM. Trimming cost V 10 bases and J 7 bases, with 20 bases left between them. In DNA form, the CDR3 reads TGTGCCACCCCCCCGGGTCAACCCCAAAATGAGCAGTTCTTC. Translation: CATPPGQPQNEQFF. The entire variable domain, with the rest obtained from reference TRBV28 and TRBJ2-1, is as follows: DVKVTQSSRYLVKRTGEKVFLECVQDMDHENMFWYRQDPGLGLRLIYFSYDVKMKEKGDIPEGYSVSREKKERFSLILESASTNQTSMYLCATPPGQPQNEQFFGPGTRLTVL.

The CDR3 here is CASSEQRAGGYEQYF. The CDR3 DNA follows: TGTGCCAGCAGTGAGCAAAGGGCAGGCGGGTACGAGCAGTACTTC. The chain links TRBV2 to TRBJ2-7; D might be TRBD2 (5 bases). This CDR3 has 15 amino acids. V was shortened by 3 bases and J by 4 bases, with 16 bases between the two germline ends. Germline V gene sequence: CDR1 SNHLY, CDR2 FYNNEI.

This chain connects TRBV5-5 to TRBJ2-7; a possible D gene is TRBD2 (5 bases). The CDR3 runs 14 residues. Germline values: CDR1 SGHKS, CDR2 YYEKEE (reference sequence). Trimming pared 1 base from V and 1 base from J, leaving 9 bases between. The CDR3 region is CASSLYGNSYEQYF. The CDR3 DNA reads as TGTGCCAGCAGCTTGTACGGGAATTCCTACGAGCAGTACTTC. The whole variable domain, remainder taken from reference TRBV5-5 and TRBJ2-7, is DAGVTQSPTHLIKTRGQQVTLRCSPISGHKSVSWYQQVLGQGPQFIFQYYEKEERGRGNFPDRFSARQFPNYSSELNVNALLLGDSALYLCASSLYGNSYEQYFGPGTRLTVT.